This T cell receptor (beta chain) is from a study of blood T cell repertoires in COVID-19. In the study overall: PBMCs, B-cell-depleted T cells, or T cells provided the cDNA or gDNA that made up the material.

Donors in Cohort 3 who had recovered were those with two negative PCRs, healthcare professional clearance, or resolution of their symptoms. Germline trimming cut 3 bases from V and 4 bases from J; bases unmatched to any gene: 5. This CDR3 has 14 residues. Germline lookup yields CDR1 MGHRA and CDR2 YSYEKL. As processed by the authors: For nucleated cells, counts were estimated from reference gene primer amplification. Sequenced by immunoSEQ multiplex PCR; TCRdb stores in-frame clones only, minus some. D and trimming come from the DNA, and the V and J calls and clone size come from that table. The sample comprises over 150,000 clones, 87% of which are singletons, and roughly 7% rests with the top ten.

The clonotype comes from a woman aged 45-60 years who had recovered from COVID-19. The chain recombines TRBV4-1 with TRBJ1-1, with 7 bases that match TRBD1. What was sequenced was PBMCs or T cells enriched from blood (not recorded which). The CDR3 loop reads CASSQKQGFTEAFF. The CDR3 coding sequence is TGCGCCAGCAGCCAGAAACAGGGGTTCACTGAAGCTTTCTTT.